The clone carrying this T cell receptor beta chain was seen just once. The antigen is unknown. This entry comes from a study of OX40 agonist ivuxolimab in advanced cancers. About the research overall: Mean age 60 years, range about 23 to 79; about 85% male. One hepatocellular carcinoma and two cutaneous melanoma patients partially responded. Overall study results and limits: Averaging showed that CD8+ T cells had more expanded clones than CD4+ did.

Clones were sequenced by immunoSEQ multiplex PCR, and TCRdb holds only the in-frame ones, with some missing. Found here are 80,000 to 100,000 clones, about nine tenths of them singletons; the top ten hold 0.3% to 0.35%. The CDR3 extends over 14 amino acids. V was trimmed by 8 bases and J by 4 bases, leaving 17 bases between them. CDR1 is MNHEY, CDR2 SMNVEV, per germline (reference sequence). This chain joins TRBV27 and TRBJ1-2, with D possibly matching TRBD1 (5 bases). The sequence came from an adult with an advanced solid tumor such as melanoma, head and neck, liver or kidney cancer. The sequencing here drew on CD4+ or CD8+ T cells sorted from blood, taken in a trial of the OX40 agonist ivuxolimab. Here the CDR3 DNA reads TGTGCCAGCGGGGATTATACCAGGGTCTATGGCTACACCTTC. Encoded protein: CASGDYTRVYGYTF.